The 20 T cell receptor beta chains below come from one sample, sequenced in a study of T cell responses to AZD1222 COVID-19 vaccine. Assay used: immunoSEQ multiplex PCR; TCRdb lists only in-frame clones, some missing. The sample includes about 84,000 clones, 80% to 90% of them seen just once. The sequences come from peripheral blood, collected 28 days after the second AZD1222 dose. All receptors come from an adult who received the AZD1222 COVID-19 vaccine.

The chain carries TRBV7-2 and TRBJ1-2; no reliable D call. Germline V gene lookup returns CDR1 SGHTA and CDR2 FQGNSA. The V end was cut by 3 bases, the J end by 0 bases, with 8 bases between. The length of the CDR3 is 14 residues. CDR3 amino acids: CASSFRGANYGYTF. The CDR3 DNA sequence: TGTGCCAGCAGCTTCCGGGGAGCTAACTATGGCTACACCTTC.

CDR3 loop: CASGGYQGLGMGTQYF. The DNA of the CDR3 is TGTGCCAGCGGCGGCTACCAGGGCCTGGGTATGGGTACCCAGTACTTC. The chain is built from TRBV28 and TRBJ2-5; D is possibly TRBD1 (5 bases). This CDR3 is built from 16 residues. The V gene lost 8 bases and the J gene lost 8 bases, with 27 bases spanning the gap. Per germline, CDR1 MDHEN and CDR2 SYDVKM.

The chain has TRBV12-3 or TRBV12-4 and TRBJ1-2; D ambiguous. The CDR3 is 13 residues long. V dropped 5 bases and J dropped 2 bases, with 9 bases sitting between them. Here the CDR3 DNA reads TGTGCCAGCAGTCCCGGGAGCAACTATGGCTACACCTTC. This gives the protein CASSPGSNYGYTF.

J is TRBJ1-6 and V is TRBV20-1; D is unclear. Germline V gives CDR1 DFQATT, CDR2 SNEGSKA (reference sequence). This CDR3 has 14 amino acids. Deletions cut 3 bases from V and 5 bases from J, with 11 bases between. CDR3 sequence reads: CSASGHQNNSPLHF. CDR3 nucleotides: TGCAGTGCTAGTGGCCATCAAAATAATTCACCCCTCCACTTT.

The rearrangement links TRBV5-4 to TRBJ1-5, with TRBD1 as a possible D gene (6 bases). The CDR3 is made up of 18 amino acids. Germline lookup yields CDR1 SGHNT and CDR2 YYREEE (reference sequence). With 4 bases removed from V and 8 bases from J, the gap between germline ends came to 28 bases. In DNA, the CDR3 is TGTGCCAGCAGCGGTTGGCGCGGGGGCGCCTCACCAGGGGAGCCCCAGCATTTT. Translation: CASSGWRGGASPGEPQHF.

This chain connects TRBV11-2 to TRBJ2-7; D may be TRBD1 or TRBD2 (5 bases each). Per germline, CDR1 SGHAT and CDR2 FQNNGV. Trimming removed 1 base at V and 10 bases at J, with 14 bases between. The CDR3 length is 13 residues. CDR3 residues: CASSLAEGIIQYV. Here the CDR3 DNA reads TGTGCCAGCAGCTTAGCAGAGGGGATAATCCAGTACGTC.

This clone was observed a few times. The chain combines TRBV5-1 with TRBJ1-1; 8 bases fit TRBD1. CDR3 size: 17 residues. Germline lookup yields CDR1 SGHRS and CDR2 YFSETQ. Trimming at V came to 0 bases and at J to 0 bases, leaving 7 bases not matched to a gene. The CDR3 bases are TGCGCCAGCAGCTTGGAATGGGCAGGGGGCGTGAACACTGAAGCTTTCTTT. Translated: CASSLEWAGGVNTEAFF.

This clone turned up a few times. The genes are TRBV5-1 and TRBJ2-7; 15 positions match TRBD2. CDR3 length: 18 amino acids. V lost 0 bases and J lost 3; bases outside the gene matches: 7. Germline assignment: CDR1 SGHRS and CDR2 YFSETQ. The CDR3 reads CASSLVGLAGGPGYEQYF. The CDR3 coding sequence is TGCGCCAGCAGCTTGGTAGGACTAGCGGGAGGGCCGGGCTACGAGCAGTACTTC.

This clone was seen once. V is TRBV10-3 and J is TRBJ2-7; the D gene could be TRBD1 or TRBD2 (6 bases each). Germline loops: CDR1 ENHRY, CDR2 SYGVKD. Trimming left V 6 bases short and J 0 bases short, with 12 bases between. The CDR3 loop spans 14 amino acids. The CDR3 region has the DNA TGTGCCATCAGGTCGGGGGCGAGCTCCTACGAGCAGTACGTC. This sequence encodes CAIRSGASSYEQYV.

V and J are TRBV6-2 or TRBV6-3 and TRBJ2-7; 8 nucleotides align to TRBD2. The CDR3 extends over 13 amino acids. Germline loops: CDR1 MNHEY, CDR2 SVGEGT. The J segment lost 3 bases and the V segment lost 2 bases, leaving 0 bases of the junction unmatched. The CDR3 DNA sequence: TGTGCCAGCAGTTACACTAGCGGCTACGAGCAGTACTTC. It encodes CASSYTSGYEQYF.

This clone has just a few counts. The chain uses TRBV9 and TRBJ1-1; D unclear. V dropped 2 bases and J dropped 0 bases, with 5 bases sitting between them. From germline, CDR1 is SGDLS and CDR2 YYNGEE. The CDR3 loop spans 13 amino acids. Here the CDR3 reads CASSVAVNTEAFF. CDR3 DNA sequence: TGTGCCAGCAGCGTTGCCGTGAACACTGAAGCTTTCTTT.

CDR3 coding DNA: TGTGCCAGCAGTCGGGACCGGTACAATGAGCAGTTCTTC. Protein: CASSRDRYNEQFF. The gene calls are TRBV6-2 or TRBV6-3 and TRBJ2-1; the D call may be TRBD1 or TRBD2 (5 bases each). This CDR3 contains 13 residues. Germline loops: CDR1 MNHEY, CDR2 SVGEGT. The V end was cut by 5 bases, the J end by 4 bases, with 9 bases between.

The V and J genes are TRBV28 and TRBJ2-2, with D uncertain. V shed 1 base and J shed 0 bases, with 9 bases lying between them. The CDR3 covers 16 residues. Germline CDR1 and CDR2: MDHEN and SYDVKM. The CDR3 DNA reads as TGTGCCAGCAGTTTATCGCGAAGGGCGAACACCGGGGAGCTGTTTTTT. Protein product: CASSLSRRANTGELFF.

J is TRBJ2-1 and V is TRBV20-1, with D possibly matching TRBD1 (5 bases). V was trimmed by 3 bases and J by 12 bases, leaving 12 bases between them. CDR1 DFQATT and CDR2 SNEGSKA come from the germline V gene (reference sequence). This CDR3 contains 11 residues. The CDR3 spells CSASERGGQFF. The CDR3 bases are TGCAGTGCTAGCGAAAGGGGCGGGCAGTTCTTC.

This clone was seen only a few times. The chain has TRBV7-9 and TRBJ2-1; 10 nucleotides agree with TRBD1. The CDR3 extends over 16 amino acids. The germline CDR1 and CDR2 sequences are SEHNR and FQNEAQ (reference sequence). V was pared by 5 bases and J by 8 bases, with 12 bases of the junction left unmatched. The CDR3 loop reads CASSHPRDRGSYEQFF. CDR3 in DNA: TGTGCCAGCAGCCATCCACGGGACAGGGGTTCCTATGAGCAGTTCTTC.

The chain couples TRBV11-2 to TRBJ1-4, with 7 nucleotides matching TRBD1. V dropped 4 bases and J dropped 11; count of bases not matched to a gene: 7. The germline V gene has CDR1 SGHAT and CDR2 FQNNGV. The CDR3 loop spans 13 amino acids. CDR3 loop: CASSSQGGHKLFF. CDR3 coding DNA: TGTGCCAGCAGCTCGCAGGGGGGGCATAAACTGTTTTTT.

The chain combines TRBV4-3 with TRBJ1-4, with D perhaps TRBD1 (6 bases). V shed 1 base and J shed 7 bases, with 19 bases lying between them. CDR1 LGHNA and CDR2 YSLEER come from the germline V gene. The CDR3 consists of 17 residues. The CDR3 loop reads CASSQVKGGLGGEKLFF. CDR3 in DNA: TGCGCCAGCAGCCAAGTCAAAGGGGGTCTAGGAGGTGAAAAACTGTTTTTT.

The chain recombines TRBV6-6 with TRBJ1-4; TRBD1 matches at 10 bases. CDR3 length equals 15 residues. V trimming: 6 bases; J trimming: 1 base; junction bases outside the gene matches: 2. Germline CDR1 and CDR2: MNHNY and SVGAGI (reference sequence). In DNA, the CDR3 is TGTGCCAGCAGCGGACAGGGGGGAACTAATGAAAAACTGTTTTTT. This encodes CASSGQGGTNEKLFF.

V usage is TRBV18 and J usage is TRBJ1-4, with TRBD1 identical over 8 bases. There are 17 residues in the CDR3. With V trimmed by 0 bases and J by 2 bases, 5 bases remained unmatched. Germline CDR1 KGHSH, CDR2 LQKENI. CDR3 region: CASSPPQGAVTNEKLFF. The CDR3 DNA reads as TGTGCCAGCTCACCACCGCAGGGGGCGGTTACTAATGAAAAACTGTTTTTT.

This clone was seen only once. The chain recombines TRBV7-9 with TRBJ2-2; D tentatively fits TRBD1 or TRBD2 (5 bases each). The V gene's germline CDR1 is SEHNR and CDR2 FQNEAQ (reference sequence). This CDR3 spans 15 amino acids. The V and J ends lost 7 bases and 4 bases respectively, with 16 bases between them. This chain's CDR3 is CASTQGRVGTGELFF. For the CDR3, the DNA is TGTGCCAGCACCCAGGGACGAGTGGGCACCGGGGAGCTGTTTTTT.